The entry below describes one TCR beta chain. Participants came from about 24 US areas, aged roughly 18 to 89 years. The record originates from a study of blood T cell repertoires in COVID-19. The overall study: Acute and convalescent COVID-19 samples came from the United States, Italy and Spain. Sources were T cells, B-cell-depleted T cells, or PBMCs; the material itself was cDNA or gDNA.

Methods used by the authors: The assay estimated nucleated cells by amplifying reference gene primers. Clones were read by immunoSEQ multiplex PCR, and TCRdb kept only the in-frame ones, dropping some. That table supplies the V and J calls and clone size; D and trimming were determined from the DNA. Among about 190,000 clones listed, 86% were seen once. CDR3 length equals 14 residues. Germline V CDR1 and CDR2: SGHRS, YFSETQ. V lost 0 bases, J lost 0 bases, and 6 bases lay in between. Sequencing was carried out using PBMCs or T cells enriched from blood (not recorded which). This clonotype originated in a woman between 25 and 40 years old who had recovered from COVID-19. The J gene is TRBJ1-2, the V gene TRBV5-1; D gene uncertain. Written as DNA, the CDR3 is TGCGCCAGCAGCTTGGGCGGAGCTAACTATGGCTACACCTTC. Translation gives CASSLGGANYGYTF. The whole variable domain, remainder taken from reference TRBV5-1 and TRBJ1-2, is KAGVTQTPRYLIKTRGQQVTLSCSPISGHRSVSWYQQTPGQGLQFLFEYFSETQRNKGNFPGRFSGRQFSNSRSEMNVSTLELGDSALYLCASSLGGANYGYTFGSGTRLTVV.